The TCR beta chain described here comes from a study of cytomegalovirus exposure and HLA in healthy donors. General observations from the study: A previous analysis found most TCR beta V segments productive roughly 87% or roughly 30% of the time. A later analysis reported that several of the most significant clusters appeared to be linked to common viral pathogens, among them Epstein-Barr virus.

Germline trimming cut 5 bases from V and 4 bases from J; bases unmatched to any gene: 6. The CDR3 is made up of 15 amino acids. In germline, CDR1 is SEHNR, CDR2 FQNEAQ (reference sequence). PCR involved 60 Vbeta and 13 Jbeta primers. Data came from immunoSEQ multiplex PCR; TCRdb stores just in-frame clones and leaves some out. The sample table sets out about 99,000 clones. For this clone: Its antigen is unidentified.

Sequencing input: PBMCs. The chain couples TRBV7-9 to TRBJ2-3, with 10 bases fitting TRBD1. This clonotype originated in a man between 35 and 55 years old in good health and CMV-seronegative. The CDR3 bases are TGTGCCAGCAGCCCCGGACAGGGGGGCCCAGATACGCAGTATTTT. This codes for CASSPGQGGPDTQYF.